Each of the 9 T cell receptor beta chains below was sequenced from the same sample in a study of cytomegalovirus exposure and HLA in healthy donors. Primers for the PCR totalled 60 Vbeta and 13 Jbeta. The data were produced by immunoSEQ multiplex PCR, yet TCRdb's version contains in-frame clones alone and is incomplete. The specimen's table records about 130,000 clones. The sample comprised PBMCs. The receptors come from a man in his late teens or twenties in good health and CMV-seronegative.

The chain couples TRBV7-6 to TRBJ1-1; 9 bases line up with TRBD1. The CDR3 contains 15 residues. Per germline, CDR1 SGHVS and CDR2 FNYEAQ. The V segment lost 5 bases and the J segment 3 bases; nucleotides outside the gene matches: 7. CDR3 loop: CASSGGTGWDTEAFF. CDR3 in DNA: TGTGCCAGCAGCGGGGGGACAGGGTGGGACACTGAAGCTTTCTTT.

This chain joins TRBV7-9 and TRBJ2-7; D gene ambiguous. The germline CDR1 and CDR2 sequences are SEHNR and FQNEAQ (reference sequence). V was pared by 5 bases and J by 2 bases, with 10 bases between. The CDR3 spans 13 residues. CDR3 region: CASSPAGTYEQYF. The CDR3 DNA sequence: TGTGCCAGCAGCCCAGCAGGCACCTACGAGCAGTACTTC.

The V gene is TRBV27, the J gene TRBJ2-2; D is possibly TRBD1 (5 bases). From germline, CDR1 is MNHEY and CDR2 SMNVEV (reference sequence). This CDR3 has 14 amino acids. V was cut by 5 bases and J by 5 bases, with 12 bases left in between. CDR3 protein: CASSKGVGTGELFF. CDR3 bases: TGTGCCAGCAGTAAAGGGGTAGGAACCGGGGAGCTGTTTTTT.

CDR3 DNA: TGTGCCAGCAGCCGCCGCCAGGGCTCCTTGATCGAGCAGTACTTC. Amino acids: CASSRRQGSLIEQYF. The chain has TRBV28 and TRBJ2-7, with a weak D call TRBD1 (5 bases). CDR1 and CDR2 from the germline V gene are MDHEN and SYDVKM. The CDR3 covers 15 residues. V was shortened by 6 bases and J by 6 bases, with 21 bases between the two germline ends.

The rearrangement joins TRBV28 to TRBJ2-4; 10 bases align to TRBD1. This CDR3 contains 17 residues. Looked up from germline, CDR1 is MDHEN and CDR2 is SYDVKM. Trimming cost V 1 base and J 5 bases; bases outside gene matches: 8. CDR3 nucleotides: TGTGCCAGCAGTTTATCTCGGGGACAGGGGTGGGAAAACATTCAGTACTTC. This sequence encodes CASSLSRGQGWENIQYF.

The V call is TRBV6-4, the J call TRBJ2-1; D might be TRBD2 (6 bases). V was cut by 2 bases and J by 7 bases, with 9 bases left in between. CDR1 MRHNA and CDR2 SNTAGT come from the germline V gene. CDR3 length: 13 residues. The CDR3 protein is CASSDRAGNEQFF. The CDR3 region has the DNA TGTGCCAGCAGTGACAGGGCGGGGAATGAGCAGTTCTTC.

V usage is TRBV6-5 and J usage is TRBJ2-7; the match to TRBD1 covers 10 bases. The CDR3 consists of 13 residues. Trimming at V came to 6 bases and at J to 3 bases, leaving 2 bases not matched to a gene. The germline V gene encodes CDR1 MNHEY and CDR2 SVGAGI. This CDR3 reads CASSWDRGYEQYF. Here the CDR3 DNA reads TGTGCCAGCAGCTGGGACAGGGGCTACGAGCAGTACTTC.

The rearrangement links TRBV6-1 to TRBJ2-7; D is unclear. Germline CDR1 MNHNS, CDR2 SASEGT. V was shortened by 3 bases and J by 4 bases, with 10 bases between the two germline ends. CDR3 length: 13 amino acids. DNA of the CDR3: TGTGCCAGCAGTGAGGGTGAGGATTACGAGCAGTACTTC. Translated: CASSEGEDYEQYF.

V usage is TRBV28 and J usage is TRBJ1-4, with TRBD1 matching 10 bases. The germline gives CDR1 MDHEN, CDR2 SYDVKM. The CDR3 sequence is 14 residues long. Germline trimming cut 4 bases from V and 10 bases from J; bases unmatched to any gene: 6. The CDR3 loop is CASSWGQGLTKLFF. In nucleotides, the CDR3 is TGTGCCAGCAGTTGGGGACAGGGGCTGACAAAACTGTTTTTT.